One and the same sample provided the 6 T cell receptor beta chains below, sequenced in a study of identical twins. TCRdb passed the 5' RACE reads through MiXCR, listing each CDR3 protein once. The data show 200,000 to 250,000 distinct CDR3 sequences, about 7.5% seen once. In addition, the sample was reused for a study of yellow fever vaccine responses in identical twins.

Sequenced input: memory (CD45RO+) T cells sorted from blood. Receptors originate from a young woman in good health.

There are many counts of this clonotype. The chain couples TRBV5-1 to TRBJ2-7, with TRBD1 as a possible D gene (6 bases). The CDR3 runs to 13 residues. V was pared by 3 bases and J by 2 bases, with 9 bases between. CDR1 SGHRS and CDR2 YFSETQ come from the germline V gene. For the CDR3, the DNA is TGCGCCAGCAGCTCAGGGGACGCCTACGAGCAGTACTTC. As protein: CASSSGDAYEQYF.

The chain is built from TRBV14 and TRBJ2-1, with 8 bases matching TRBD2. CDR1 and CDR2 from the germline V gene are SGHDN and FVKESK. This CDR3 is built from 16 residues. Trimming took 3 bases from V and 1 from J; bases not matched to a gene: 5. The CDR3 DNA follows: TGTGCCAGCAGCCAGACGACTAGCGCGTCCTACAATGAGCAGTTCTTC. This gives the protein CASSQTTSASYNEQFF.

At least ten counts were recorded for this clonotype. The rearrangement joins TRBV18 to TRBJ2-5; D may be TRBD1 (6 bases). V was cut by 1 base and J by 5 bases, with 11 bases left in between. Germline V lookup: CDR1 KGHSH, CDR2 LQKENI. The CDR3 sequence is 14 residues long. In DNA form, the CDR3 reads TGTGCCAGCTCACCACGACAGGTGAGGGAGACCCAGTACTTC. It is translated as CASSPRQVRETQYF.

This clonotype appeared a few times. The V call is TRBV10-3, the J call TRBJ2-5, with D possibly being TRBD1 (6 bases). Trimming removed 6 bases at V and 3 bases at J, with 17 bases between. The CDR3 totals 15 residues. CDR1 is ENHRY and CDR2 is SYGVKD in the germline V gene. The CDR3 loop is CAISPTSGTKETQYF. CDR3 nucleotides: TGTGCCATCAGCCCTACCTCCGGGACAAAAGAGACCCAGTACTTC.

The rearrangement links TRBV4-3 to TRBJ2-1; TRBD2 aligns across 9 bases. The CDR3 has 17 amino acids. Trimming at V came to 1 base and at J to 8 bases, leaving 12 bases not matched to a gene. Per the germline V gene, CDR1 is LGHNA and CDR2 is YSLEER. The CDR3 region has the DNA TGCGCCAGCAGCCAAGCGCCGGCGGGAGGGCTTGGAGATGAGCAGTTCTTC. Its protein product is CASSQAPAGGLGDEQFF.

This clonotype was detected many times. The chain carries TRBV7-2 and TRBJ2-3, with 7 nucleotides matching TRBD2. Looked up from germline, CDR1 is SGHTA and CDR2 is FQGNSA. The CDR3 runs to 16 residues. V shed 5 bases, J shed 6 bases, and the junction held 14 bases outside the gene matches. The CDR3 here is CASSQKASSGQDTQYF. The CDR3 nucleotides are TGTGCCAGCAGCCAAAAAGCGTCTAGCGGCCAGGATACGCAGTATTTT.